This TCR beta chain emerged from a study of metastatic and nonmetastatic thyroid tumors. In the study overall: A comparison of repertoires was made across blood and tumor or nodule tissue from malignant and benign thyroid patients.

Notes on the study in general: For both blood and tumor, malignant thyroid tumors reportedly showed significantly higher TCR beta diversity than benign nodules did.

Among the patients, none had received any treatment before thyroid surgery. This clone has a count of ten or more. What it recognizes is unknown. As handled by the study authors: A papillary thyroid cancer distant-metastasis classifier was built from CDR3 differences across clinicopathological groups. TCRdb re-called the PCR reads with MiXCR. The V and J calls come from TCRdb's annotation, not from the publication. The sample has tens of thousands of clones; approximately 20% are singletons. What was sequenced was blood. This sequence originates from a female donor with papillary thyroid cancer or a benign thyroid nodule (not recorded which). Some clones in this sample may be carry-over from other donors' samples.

CDR3 protein: CASSLLGAGIQYF. The CDR3 nucleotides are TGTGCCAGCAGCTTATTAGGGGCGGGCATTCAGTACTTC. The chain is built from TRBV7-3 and TRBJ2-4; tentatively, D is TRBD1 or TRBD2 (5 bases each). Between the trimmed V and J ends, which lost 2 bases and 9 bases, there was a span of 11 bases. Germline V gene data show CDR1 as SGHTA and CDR2 as FQGTGA. The CDR3 contains 13 residues.